What follows describes a single T cell receptor (beta chain). This entry comes from a study of blood T cell repertoires in COVID-19. Study context: T cells, B-cell-depleted T cells, or PBMCs provided the cDNA or gDNA that served as material.

Some clones are missing from TCRdb's copy, which holds only in-frame ones; the method was immunoSEQ multiplex PCR. The sample shows approximately 200,000 clones, less than 85% of them seen only once. Cohort allocation depended upon clinical history that participants reported. There are 17 residues in the CDR3. CDR1 is ENHRY and CDR2 is SYGVKD in the germline V gene. Unmatched junction bases numbered 12, after V lost 3 bases and J lost 4 bases. The receptor was isolated from a man aged 35 to 55 who had recovered from COVID-19. This chain connects TRBV10-3 to TRBJ1-3, with 7 nucleotides matching TRBD1. Sequencing was performed on PBMCs or T cells enriched from blood (not recorded which). The CDR3 region is CAISEFGDSSLGNTIYF. The CDR3 DNA follows: TGTGCCATCAGTGAATTCGGGGACAGCAGCTTGGGAAACACCATATATTTT.